This T cell receptor beta chain came from a study of OX40 agonist ivuxolimab in advanced cancers. Study overall: Hepatocellular carcinoma, melanoma, renal cell or head and neck cancer affected the dose-escalation patients.

Findings and limits, study-wide: In CD8+ T cells, expanded clones were on average more numerous than in CD4+.

CDR3 size: 14 residues. In germline, CDR1 is LNHDA, CDR2 SQIVND (reference sequence). Trimming removed 6 bases at V and 7 bases at J, with 18 bases between. This clone was detected only a few times. Its antigen is unidentified. TCRdb keeps only in-frame clones here, not all; method: immunoSEQ multiplex PCR. The sample records approximately 84,000 clones, 85% to 95% being singletons. This clonotype was sampled from an adult with an advanced solid tumor such as melanoma, head and neck, liver or kidney cancer. The chain couples TRBV19 to TRBJ1-2; possible D gene TRBD1, 5 bases. The material was CD4+ or CD8+ T cells sorted from blood, obtained in a trial of the OX40 agonist ivuxolimab. CDR3 nucleotides: TGTGCCAGTAGACCCACGCCAGGGAAAGGTGGCTACACCTTC. It is translated as CASRPTPGKGGYTF.